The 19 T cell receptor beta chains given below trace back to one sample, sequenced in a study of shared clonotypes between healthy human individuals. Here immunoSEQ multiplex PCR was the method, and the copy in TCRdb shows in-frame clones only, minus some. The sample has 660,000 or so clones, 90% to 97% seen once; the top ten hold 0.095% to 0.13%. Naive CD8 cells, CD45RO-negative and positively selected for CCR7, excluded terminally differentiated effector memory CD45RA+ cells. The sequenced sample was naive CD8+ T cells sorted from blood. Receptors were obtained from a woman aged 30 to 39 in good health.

The CDR3 loop is CASSLSLAELNNEQFF. CDR3 coding DNA: TGTGCCAGCAGTTTATCCCTAGCGGAACTAAACAATGAGCAGTTCTTC. The chain joins TRBV28 to TRBJ2-1; 7 positions agree with TRBD2. Germline loops: CDR1 MDHEN, CDR2 SYDVKM. V lost 1 base to trimming and J lost 5 bases; unmatched junction nucleotides: 8. This CDR3 is built from 16 residues.

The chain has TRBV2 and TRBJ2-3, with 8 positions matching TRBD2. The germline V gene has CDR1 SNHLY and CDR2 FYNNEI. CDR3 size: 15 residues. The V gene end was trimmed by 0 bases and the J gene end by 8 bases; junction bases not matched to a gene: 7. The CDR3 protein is CASSEASGARATQYF. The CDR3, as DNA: TGTGCCAGCAGTGAAGCTAGCGGGGCCAGAGCTACGCAGTATTTT. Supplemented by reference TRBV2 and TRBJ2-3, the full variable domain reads EPEVTQTPSHQVTQMGQEVILRCVPISNHLYFYWYRQILGQKVEFLVSFYNNEISEKSEIFDDQFSVERPDGSNFTLKIRSTKLEDSAMYFCASSEASGARATQYFGPGTRLTVL.

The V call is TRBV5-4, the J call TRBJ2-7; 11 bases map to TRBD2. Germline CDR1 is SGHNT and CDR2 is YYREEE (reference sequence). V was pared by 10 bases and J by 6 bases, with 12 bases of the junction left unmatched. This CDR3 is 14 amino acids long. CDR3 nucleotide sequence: TGTGCCGTATCACTAGCGGGAGCATTCACCGAGCAGTACTTC. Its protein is CAVSLAGAFTEQYF.

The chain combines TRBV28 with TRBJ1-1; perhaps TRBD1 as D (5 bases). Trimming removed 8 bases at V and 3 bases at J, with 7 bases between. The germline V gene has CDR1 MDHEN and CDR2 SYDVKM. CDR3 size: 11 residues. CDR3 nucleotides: TGTGCCAGCCGACAGTACACTGAAGCTTTCTTT. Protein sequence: CASRQYTEAFF.

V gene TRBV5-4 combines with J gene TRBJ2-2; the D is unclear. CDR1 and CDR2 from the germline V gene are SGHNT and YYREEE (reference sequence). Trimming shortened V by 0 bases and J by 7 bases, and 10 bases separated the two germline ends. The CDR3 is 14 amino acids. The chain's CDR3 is CASSLGPDIGELFF. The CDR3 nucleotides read TGTGCCAGCAGCTTGGGACCTGACATCGGGGAGCTGTTTTTT.

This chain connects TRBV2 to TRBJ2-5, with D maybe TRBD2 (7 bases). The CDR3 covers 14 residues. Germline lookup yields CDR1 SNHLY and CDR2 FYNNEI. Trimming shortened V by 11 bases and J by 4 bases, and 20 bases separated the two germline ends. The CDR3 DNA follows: TGTGCCGGACAAGGGGGGGGCAGGGGAGAGACCCAGTACTTC. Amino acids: CAGQGGGRGETQYF. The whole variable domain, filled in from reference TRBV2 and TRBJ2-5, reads EPEVTQTPSHQVTQMGQEVILRCVPISNHLYFYWYRQILGQKVEFLVSFYNNEISEKSEIFDDQFSVERPDGSNFTLKIRSTKLEDSAMYFCAGQGGGRGETQYFGPGTRLLVL.

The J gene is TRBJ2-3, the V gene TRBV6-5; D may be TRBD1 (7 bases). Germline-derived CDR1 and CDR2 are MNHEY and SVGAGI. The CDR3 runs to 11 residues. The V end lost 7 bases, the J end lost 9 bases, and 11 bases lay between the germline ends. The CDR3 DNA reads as TGTGCCAGCACCCAGGGGGGCACGCAGTATTTT. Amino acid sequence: CASTQGGTQYF.

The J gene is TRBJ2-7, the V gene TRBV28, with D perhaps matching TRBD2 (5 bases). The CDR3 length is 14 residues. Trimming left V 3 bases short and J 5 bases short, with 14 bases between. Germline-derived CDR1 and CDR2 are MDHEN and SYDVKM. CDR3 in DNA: TGTGCCAGCAGTTTCTCTAGCCTCCCGGACGAGCAGTACTTC. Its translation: CASSFSSLPDEQYF.

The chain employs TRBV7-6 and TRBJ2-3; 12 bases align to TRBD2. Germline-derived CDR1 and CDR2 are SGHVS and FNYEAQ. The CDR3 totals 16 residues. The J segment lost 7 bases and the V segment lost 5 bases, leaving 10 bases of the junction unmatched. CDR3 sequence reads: CASSPLLAGGSNTQYF. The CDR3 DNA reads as TGTGCCAGCAGCCCACTTCTAGCGGGAGGGTCAAATACGCAGTATTTT.

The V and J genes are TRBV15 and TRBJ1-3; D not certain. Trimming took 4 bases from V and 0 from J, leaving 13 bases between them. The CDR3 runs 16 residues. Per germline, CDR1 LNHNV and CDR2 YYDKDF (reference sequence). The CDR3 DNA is TGTGCCACCAGCACCGAGGAGCAGAGCTCTGGAAACACCATATATTTT. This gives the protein CATSTEEQSSGNTIYF.

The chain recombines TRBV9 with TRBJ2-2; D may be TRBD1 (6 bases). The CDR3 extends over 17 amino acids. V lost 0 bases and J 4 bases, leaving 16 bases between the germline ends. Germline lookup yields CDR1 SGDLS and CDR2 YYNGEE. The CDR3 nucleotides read TGTGCCAGCAGCGTAGTAGGTTGGGTAGGGGGCACCGGGGAGCTGTTTTTT. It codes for CASSVVGWVGGTGELFF.

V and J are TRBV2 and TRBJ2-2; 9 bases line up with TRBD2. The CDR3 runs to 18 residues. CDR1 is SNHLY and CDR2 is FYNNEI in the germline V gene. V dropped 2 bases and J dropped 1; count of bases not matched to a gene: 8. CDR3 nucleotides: TGTGCCAGCAGTGAAACTAGCGGGTACAGTATGAACACCGGGGAGCTGTTTTTT. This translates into CASSETSGYSMNTGELFF.

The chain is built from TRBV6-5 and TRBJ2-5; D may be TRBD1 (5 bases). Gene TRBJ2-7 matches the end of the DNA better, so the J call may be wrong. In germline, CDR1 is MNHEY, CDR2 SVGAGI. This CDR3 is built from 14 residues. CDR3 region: CASSYSGDSYEQYF. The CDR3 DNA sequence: TGTGCCAGCAGTTACTCAGGGGATTCCTACGAGCAGTACTTC.

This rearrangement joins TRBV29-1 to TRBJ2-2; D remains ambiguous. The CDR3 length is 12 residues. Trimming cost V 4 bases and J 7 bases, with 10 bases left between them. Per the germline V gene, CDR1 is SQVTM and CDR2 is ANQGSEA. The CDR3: CSVVPPGGELFF. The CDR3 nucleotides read TGCAGCGTTGTTCCACCGGGCGGGGAGCTGTTTTTT.

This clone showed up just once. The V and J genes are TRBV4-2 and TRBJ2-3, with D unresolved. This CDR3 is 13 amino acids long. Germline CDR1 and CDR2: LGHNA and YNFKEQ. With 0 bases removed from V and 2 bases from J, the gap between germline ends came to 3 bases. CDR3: CASSQDLTDTQYF. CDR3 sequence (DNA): TGTGCCAGCAGCCAAGATCTCACAGATACGCAGTATTTT.

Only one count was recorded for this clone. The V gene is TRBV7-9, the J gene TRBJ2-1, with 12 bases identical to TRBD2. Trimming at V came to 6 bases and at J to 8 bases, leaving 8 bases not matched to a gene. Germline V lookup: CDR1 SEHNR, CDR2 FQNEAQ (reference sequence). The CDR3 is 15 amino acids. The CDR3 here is CASSVGLAGKHEQFF. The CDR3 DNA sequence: TGTGCCAGCAGTGTAGGACTAGCGGGAAAACATGAGCAGTTCTTC.

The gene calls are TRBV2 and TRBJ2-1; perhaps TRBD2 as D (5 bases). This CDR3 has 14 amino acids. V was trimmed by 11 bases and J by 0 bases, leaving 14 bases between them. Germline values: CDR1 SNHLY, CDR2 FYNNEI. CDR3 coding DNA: TGTGCCGGGAGACAACCGAGCTCCTACAATGAGCAGTTCTTC. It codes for CAGRQPSSYNEQFF.

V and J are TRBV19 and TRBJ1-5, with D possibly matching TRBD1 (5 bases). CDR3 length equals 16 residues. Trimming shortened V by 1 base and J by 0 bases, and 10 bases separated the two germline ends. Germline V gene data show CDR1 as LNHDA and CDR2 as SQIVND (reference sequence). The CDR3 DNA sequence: TGTGCCAGTAGTATAGGACAGCCATATAGCAATCAGCCCCAGCATTTT. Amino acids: CASSIGQPYSNQPQHF.

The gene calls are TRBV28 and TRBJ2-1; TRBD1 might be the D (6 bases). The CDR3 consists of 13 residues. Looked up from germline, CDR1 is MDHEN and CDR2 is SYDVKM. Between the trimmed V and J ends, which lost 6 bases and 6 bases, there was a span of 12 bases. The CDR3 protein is CASRPDRFNEQFF. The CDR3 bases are TGTGCCAGCAGACCCGACAGGTTCAATGAGCAGTTCTTC.